The sequence of this T cell receptor (beta chain) was determined in a study of CD8 T cells in cerebrospinal fluid in Alzheimer's disease. Study-level results: Expanded clones of at least 3% were commoner in Alzheimer's patients than healthy subjects. Compared with controls, mild cognitive impairment or Alzheimer's disease patients showed higher maximum CSF clone percentages.

This clonotype is large by frequency. The antigen remains undetermined. The CDR3 spans 14 residues. Germline V CDR1 and CDR2: GTSNPN, SVGIG (reference sequence). CSF cells underwent 10X single-cell V(D)J and 5' gene-expression profiling. TCRdb reworked the 10x single-cell sequencing reads into one entry per CDR3 protein, no DNA. This table lists approximately 240 distinct CDR3 sequences. This TCR was sampled from a human donor in good health. V and J are TRBV30 and TRBJ2-7; TCRdb names TRBD2, which stays unverified in the absence of DNA. Sequenced sample: cerebrospinal fluid. This CDR3 reads CAWIPSGQTYEQYF.